The rows below give T cell receptor beta chains drawn from one sample of a study of early T cells in non-severe SARS-CoV-2 infection. TCRdb used MiXCR to reprocess the 5' RACE reads, holding one entry per CDR3 protein. Of about 37,000 distinct CDR3 sequences in the sample, 5.4% were seen once. The sample in question was whole blood, obtained at baseline. The receptors originated from an adult who was a healthcare worker with PCR-confirmed SARS-CoV-2 infection or an uninfected control (not recorded which). Both conserved end residues are part of each CDR3. D genes are given only for firm matches. Only some rows state a clone size, as once, few, many or a class for expanded clones.

j_call d_call clone_size v_call cdr3_nt cdr3_aa
TRBJ1-6 - few TRBV4-1 TGCGCCAGCAGCCAAGTTTCAGGCTTAAATTCACCCCTCCACTTT CASSQVSGLNSPLHF
TRBJ2-1 TRBD2 many TRBV5-1 TGCGCCAGCAGCTTGGAACTAGCGGGAGGCAGTGAGCAGTTCTTC CASSLELAGGSEQFF
TRBJ2-5 TRBD2 many TRBV20-1 TGCAGTGCTAGAGCCCTCGATAACTATATTAGCGGGACCGTACAAGAGACCCAGTACTTC CSARALDNYISGTVQETQYF
TRBJ2-1 - - TRBV7-9 TGTGCCAGCAGCCAACCCTCTGAGGGAATCGAGCAGTTCTTC CASSQPSEGIEQFF
TRBJ2-1 TRBD2 many TRBV29-1 TGCAGCGTGAAGACTAGCGGGGGCTACTACAATGAGCAGTTCTTC CSVKTSGGYYNEQFF
TRBJ1-5 - many TRBV10-3 TGTGCCATTGGGGTTGGAGGCGACCAGCCCCAGCATTTT CAIGVGGDQPQHF
TRBJ2-3 - many TRBV27 TGTGCCAGCAGTTTAATCTTCGGGGTGGACCGCACAGATACGCAGTATTTT CASSLIFGVDRTDTQYF
TRBJ2-1 TRBD2 - TRBV19 TGTGCCAGTAGTCTCCCGGGACTAGCCTACAATGAGCAGTTCTTC CASSLPGLAYNEQFF
TRBJ2-2 - few TRBV15 TGTGCCACCAGCAGATCTAGTCCGGGGCGCATCCAGTACACCGGGGAGCTGTTTTTT CATSRSSPGRIQYTGELFF
TRBJ2-1 - many TRBV20-1 TGCAGTGCTAGAGGGGCTGCGACCTACAATGAGCAGTTCTTC CSARGAATYNEQFF
TRBJ1-2 - medium-sized TRBV19 TGTGCCAGCACTTCCGGAGGGGAGGGGTATGGCTACACCTTC CASTSGGEGYGYTF
TRBJ2-2 - - TRBV20-1 TGCAGTGCTACGGGGAGCGCGAACACCGGGGAGCTGTTTTTT CSATGSANTGELFF
TRBJ2-7 - many TRBV6-2/TRBV6-3 TGTGCCAGCAGTTACTCCTCTAACTACGAGCAGTACTTC CASSYSSNYEQYF
TRBJ2-6 - many TRBV4-2 TGTGCCAGCAGCCAGACGGGGAGGTCTCGAGGGGCCAACGTCCTGACTTTC CASSQTGRSRGANVLTF
TRBJ1-1 - - TRBV5-6 TGTGCCAGCAGCTTTGATCCAGGGGCCGTGGCTGAAGCTTTCTTT CASSFDPGAVAEAFF
TRBJ1-1 - many TRBV7-9 TGTGCCAGCAGCCCAGATCAAGGGCTCGGATCGGGTAGCACTGAAGCTTTCTTT CASSPDQGLGSGSTEAFF
TRBJ1-1 TRBD1 many TRBV7-9 TGTGCCAGCAGCTTAGTCTTGGGGACAGGGCTGAACACTGAAGCTTTCTTT CASSLVLGTGLNTEAFF
TRBJ2-5 TRBD1 many TRBV5-4 TGTGCCAGCAGCTCGAGACAGGGGGCTCAGGAGACCCAGTACTTC CASSSRQGAQETQYF
TRBJ2-1 TRBD2 - TRBV5-1 TGCGCCAGCGGAGGGCGGGGACTAGCGGGAGTAGGGAATGAGCAGTTCTTC CASGGRGLAGVGNEQFF
TRBJ2-2 TRBD1 many TRBV12-3/TRBV12-4 TGTGCCAGCAGAGACAGGGCGAACACCGGGGAGCTGTTTTTT CASRDRANTGELFF
TRBJ2-7 TRBD2 many TRBV2 TGTGCCAGCAGTGATAGGCTAGCGGGAGGGGGCGAGCAGTACTTC CASSDRLAGGGEQYF
TRBJ1-5 - many TRBV28 TGTGCCAGCAGTCAGCGTATTGCGCAGGCTCCTCAGCCCCAGCATTTT CASSQRIAQAPQPQHF
TRBJ2-6 - - TRBV2 TGTGCCAGCAGTGAAAGGAGGCAGGGGGGAACCTCCGCTGGGGCCAACGTCCTGACTTTC CASSERRQGGTSAGANVLTF
TRBJ2-3 - many TRBV29-1 TGCAGCGTCGCCCCAGGGTTTAGCACAGATACGCAGTATTTT CSVAPGFSTDTQYF
TRBJ1-2 TRBD1 many TRBV6-1 TGTGCCAGCCTGGGACAGGGGGCGCGAGGCTACACCTTC CASLGQGARGYTF
TRBJ2-1 - many TRBV12-3/TRBV12-4 TGTGCCAGCACCCTCTACAATGAGCAGTTCTTC CASTLYNEQFF
TRBJ2-7 TRBD1 many TRBV20-1 TGCAGTGCTAACCCGCAGGGGGTGAACTCCTACGAGCAGTACTTC CSANPQGVNSYEQYF
TRBJ1-5 - many TRBV6-5 TGTGCCAGCAGTTACTCGGGACATACGGGCAATCAGCCCCAGCATTTT CASSYSGHTGNQPQHF
TRBJ2-1 - few TRBV12-3/TRBV12-4 TGTGCCAGCAGTCCGGGATCCTACAATGAGCAGTTCTTC CASSPGSYNEQFF
TRBJ2-2 TRBD2 - TRBV29-1 TGCAGCGTTGCCGTTCTGGCGGGAGTCGGTACCGGGGAGCTGTTTTTT CSVAVLAGVGTGELFF
TRBJ2-1 TRBD2 many TRBV30 TGTGCCTGGGGCGCTAGCGGGGGCTACAATGAGCAGTTCTTC CAWGASGGYNEQFF
TRBJ2-1 TRBD2 many TRBV20-1 TGCAGTGCTGTACCTAGCGGGAGGGACAATGAGCAGTTCTTC CSAVPSGRDNEQFF
TRBJ2-7 - many TRBV10-3 TGTGCCATCGGTAAACAGGGAATCTCCTCCTACGAGCAGTACTTC CAIGKQGISSYEQYF
TRBJ1-1 - many TRBV20-1 TGCAGTCCCCATCGGGGGGTGAACACTGAAGCTTTCTTT CSPHRGVNTEAFF
TRBJ2-1 TRBD2 - TRBV11-2 TGTGCCAGCAGCCTGACTAGCGGGTTATACAATGAGCAGTTCTTC CASSLTSGLYNEQFF
TRBJ2-5 TRBD2 many TRBV11-3 TGTGCCAGCAGCTTTGGCAGGCTAGCGGAAGAGACCCAGTACTTC CASSFGRLAEETQYF
TRBJ1-1 - many TRBV7-2 TGTGCCAGCAGCTTAGGGGGTACGGGCGGCACTGAAGCTTTCTTT CASSLGGTGGTEAFF
TRBJ2-7 - many TRBV7-9 TGTGCCAGCAGCTTAGGTCCCCAACAGGGACCACCGGACGAGCAGTACTTC CASSLGPQQGPPDEQYF
TRBJ2-7 - many TRBV9 TGTGCCAGCAGCGTCGACCCAACTTGGTACGAGCAGTACTTC CASSVDPTWYEQYF
TRBJ1-1 - few TRBV4-3 TGCGCCAGCAGCCAAGATTTATTTTTTAGAGGGGGGAGTAACACTGAAGCTTTCTTT CASSQDLFFRGGSNTEAFF
TRBJ2-4 TRBD2 many TRBV4-3 TGCGCCAGCAGCCAAGAAAGCGGGAGGGCCAAAAACATTCAGTACTTC CASSQESGRAKNIQYF
TRBJ2-5 TRBD1 many TRBV3-1 TGTGCCAGCAGCCAAAGGACAGGGGGCGCGGAGACCCAGTACTTC CASSQRTGGAETQYF
TRBJ2-1 TRBD2 many TRBV27 TGTGCCAGCAGTTTAGGGGCGGGAGTCTACAATGAGCAGTTCTTC CASSLGAGVYNEQFF
TRBJ2-4 - many TRBV12-3/TRBV12-4 TGTGCCAGCAGTTTAGGAGGTGATGGCAACATTCAGTACTTC CASSLGGDGNIQYF
TRBJ2-2 TRBD1 few TRBV7-7 TGTGCTAGCAGCCGGGACAGGGGAAACACCGGGGAGCTGTTTTTT CASSRDRGNTGELFF
TRBJ2-5 - many TRBV2 TGTGCCAGCAGTGAAGCTAGGGGACTGGGAACCTTCAAAGAGACCCAGTACTTC CASSEARGLGTFKETQYF
TRBJ2-2 TRBD2 few TRBV11-3 TGTGCCAGCAGCCACCCCAGCGGGAGCTTCACCGGGGAGCTGTTTTTT CASSHPSGSFTGELFF
TRBJ2-3 - many TRBV28 TGTGCCAGCAGTTGGGCCCACCCCACAGATACGCAGTATTTT CASSWAHPTDTQYF
TRBJ1-2 TRBD1 many TRBV6-2/TRBV6-3 TGTGCCAGCAGTTACTCCTCGAGACAGGGGGCCGGCTACACCTTC CASSYSSRQGAGYTF